This note documents a single T cell receptor (beta chain) sequence. As yet, its antigen is unknown. TCR beta cDNA was made from approximately 540 ng total RNA with a constant-region primer. Nested multiplex PCR, run for three rounds with slightly modified ARM-PCR, yielded TCR beta libraries. A C-beta reverse primer and TRBV1-TRBV30 forward primers served in each of the first two PCR rounds, at approximately 10 cycles apiece. From the multiplex PCR reads, TCRdb called clonotypes with MiXCR, one entry per CDR3 protein. The sample has about 310,000 distinct CDR3 sequences; around three fifths are singletons. This sample was included in a study of tumor-infiltrating lymphocytes in primary liver carcinoma. Study-wide background: Patients underwent surgical resection for primary liver carcinoma.

The CDR3 sequence is 14 residues long. Germline V gene lookup returns CDR1 MGHRA and CDR2 YSYEKL. With 1 base removed from V and 4 bases from J, the gap between germline ends came to 10 bases. They got blood RNA out of unsorted whole blood and also pulled out germline DNA. Study-level points and caveats: Whereas tumor region pairs overlapped more, tumor-adjacent and tumor-blood pairs overlapped less. Tumor specimens were characterized by a significantly higher top-250-clone fraction than blood (p = 0.039).

The sequenced sample was peripheral blood. The gene calls are TRBV4-1 and TRBJ1-1, with D unclear. The sequence came from a woman in her 30s with primary liver carcinoma and hepatitis B virus infection. The CDR3 sequence: CASSQAWWVTEAFF. CDR3 sequence (DNA): TGCGCCAGCAGCCAAGCCTGGTGGGTCACTGAAGCTTTCTTT.